These T cell receptor beta chains were read from a single sample in a study of T cell responses to AZD1222 COVID-19 vaccine. Using immunoSEQ multiplex PCR, the repertoire was profiled, and TCRdb retains in-frame clones only, with some absent. The table records around 100,000 clones, roughly 88% of them present only once. The sequencing used peripheral blood, collected on day 0 of AZD1222 vaccination. Receptors were obtained from an adult in good health. The CDR3 runs from the conserved cysteine through the conserved F or W. The D gene is left open where the match is weak. Where a row states a size, it is once, few, many or the class of an expanded clone; other rows omit it.

>TRBV6-1|.|.|TRBJ1-1
TGTGCCAGCAGTGAACGTGGGGGAGCTTTCTTT
CASSERGGAFF
>TRBV19|.|TRBD1|TRBJ1-2
TGTGCCAGTTCCCAGACAGGGAGCTATGGCTACACCTTC
CASSQTGSYGYTF
>TRBV5-1|.|.|TRBJ2-2
TGCGCCAGCAGCTCCGGCGGCTTGAACACCGGGGAGCTGTTTTTT
CASSSGGLNTGELFF
>TRBV5-1|.|.|TRBJ1-1
TGCGCCAGCAGCGCGGTTGAGGGCTTGGGTACCCCTGAAGCTTTCTTT
CASSAVEGLGTPEAFF
>TRBV10-3|.|TRBD2|TRBJ2-7
TGTGCCATCAGTCAAGCCGGGACTAGCGGGAGGGACTCCTACGAGCAGTACTTC
CAISQAGTSGRDSYEQYF
>TRBV18|.|.|TRBJ1-1
TGTGCCAGCTCACCGGGGGTACTGAACACTGAAGCTTTCTTT
CASSPGVLNTEAFF
>TRBV28|once|.|TRBJ2-5
TGTGCCAGCAGTCAGCAGTTGGAGACCCAGTACTTC
CASSQQLETQYF
>TRBV3-1/TRBV3-2|once|.|TRBJ2-5
TGTGCCAGCAGCCGACAGACCCTTGGCGAGACCCAGTACTTC
CASSRQTLGETQYF
>TRBV6-6|.|TRBD1|TRBJ1-5
TGTGCCAGCAGAAACCTGAGACAGGGCGAGGAGCCCCAGCATTTT
CASRNLRQGEEPQHF
>TRBV7-9|few|.|TRBJ1-1
TGTGCCAGCAGCTTAGGGGGGTTGGGGAACACTGAAGCTTTCTTT
CASSLGGLGNTEAFF
>TRBV28|.|.|TRBJ2-7
TGTGCCAGCAGTTTGACTGGGAAGGGCGAGCAGTACTTC
CASSLTGKGEQYF
>TRBV7-2|.|.|TRBJ1-5
TGTGCCAGCAGCTTCGGGACCAGGGGCCAGCCCCAGCATTTT
CASSFGTRGQPQHF